Below, 20 T cell receptor beta chains from the same sample are listed, as sequenced in a study of cytomegalovirus exposure and HLA in healthy donors. Both 60 Vbeta primers and 13 Jbeta primers went into the PCR. Assay: immunoSEQ multiplex PCR; the TCRdb copy retains only in-frame clones and omits some. Here the sample spans approximately 170,000 clones, around 80% being singletons. Sequencing input: PBMCs. Receptors originate from a human donor in good health.

The V and J genes are TRBV5-4 and TRBJ2-7; 13 nucleotides align to TRBD2. The germline V gene encodes CDR1 SGHNT and CDR2 YYREEE (reference sequence). The V segment lost 5 bases and the J segment 7 bases; nucleotides outside the gene matches: 12. The CDR3 totals 16 residues. The CDR3 reads CASRQTSGGVGLEQYF. The CDR3 DNA sequence: TGTGCCAGCAGGCAAACTAGCGGGGGGGTAGGGTTGGAGCAGTACTTC.

The chain has TRBV5-8 and TRBJ2-3; a weak D match, TRBD2 (5 bases). This CDR3 region has 14 residues. Deletions cut 1 base from V and 4 bases from J, with 10 bases between. CDR1 is SGHTS and CDR2 is YDEGEE in the germline V gene. CDR3: CASSLWVSADTQYF. The CDR3 DNA follows: TGTGCCAGCAGCTTGTGGGTTAGCGCAGATACGCAGTATTTT.

V usage is TRBV5-1 and J usage is TRBJ2-7; D is perhaps TRBD2 (6 bases). With 0 bases removed from V and 7 bases from J, the gap between germline ends came to 14 bases. Germline CDR1 and CDR2: SGHRS and YFSETQ. The CDR3 is 14 residues long. The CDR3 DNA reads as TGCGCCAGCAGCTTGGACACCACGACTAGGGAGCAGTACTTC. Its translation is CASSLDTTTREQYF.

V and J are TRBV10-2 and TRBJ1-1; TRBD1 matches at 8 bases. This CDR3 has 14 amino acids. Losses at the gene ends were 11 bases for V and 0 bases for J; bases not matched to a gene: 8. CDR1 is WSHSY, CDR2 SAAADI, per germline. CDR3 residues: CACVRDRLNTEAFF. The CDR3 DNA sequence: TGCGCCTGCGTCCGGGACAGGCTGAACACTGAAGCTTTCTTT.

The chain combines TRBV7-2 with TRBJ1-2; 9 bases line up with TRBD1. The length of the CDR3 is 17 residues. V lost 2 bases and J lost 6; bases outside the gene matches: 13. The germline CDR1 and CDR2 sequences are SGHTA and FQGNSA. CDR3 sequence reads: CASSLTTTGTGMHGYTF. CDR3 coding DNA: TGTGCCAGCAGCTTAACCACGACCGGGACAGGGATGCATGGCTACACCTTC.

V is TRBV9 and J is TRBJ2-5; D perhaps matches TRBD2 (6 bases). Looked up from germline, CDR1 is SGDLS and CDR2 is YYNGEE. This CDR3 comprises 14 residues. V was pared by 9 bases and J by 2 bases, with 17 bases between. CDR3 protein: CATSPGVEQETQYF. CDR3 DNA sequence: TGTGCCACCTCGCCGGGGGTCGAGCAAGAGACCCAGTACTTC. Complete variable domain (other parts from reference TRBV9 and TRBJ2-5): DSGVTQTPKHLITATGQRVTLRCSPRSGDLSVYWYQQSLDQGLQFLIQYYNGEERAKGNILERFSAQQFPDLHSELNLSSLELGDSALYFCATSPGVEQETQYFGPGTRLLVL.

This chain links TRBV7-2 with TRBJ2-5; 9 bases fit TRBD1. TRBJ2-7 matches the DNA end more closely, so the J call is doubtful. Germline loops: CDR1 SGHTA, CDR2 FQGNSA. This CDR3 comprises 14 residues. CDR3 in amino acids: CASSPTGGSYEQYF. For the CDR3, the DNA is TGTGCCAGCAGCCCGACAGGGGGTTCCTACGAGCAGTACTTC.

The chain combines TRBV4-3 with TRBJ1-2, with D possibly being TRBD1 (6 bases). The V and J ends lost 2 bases and 4 bases respectively, with 11 bases between them. The CDR3 has 14 amino acids. CDR1 is LGHNA, CDR2 YSLEER, per germline. The CDR3: CASSQTGFAYGYTF. The CDR3 nucleotides are TGCGCCAGCAGCCAAACAGGGTTTGCCTATGGCTACACCTTC.

This chain uses TRBV7-3 with TRBJ2-6; 11 bases map to TRBD2. CDR3 length: 20 residues. The germline V gene has CDR1 SGHTA and CDR2 FQGTGA. J gave up 3 bases and V 3 bases, and 13 bases lay outside the gene matches. CDR3 DNA sequence: TGTGCCAGCAGCTTCACTAGCGGGGGCCTGGGACCCTTTGGGGCCAACGTCCTGACTTTC. This gives the protein CASSFTSGGLGPFGANVLTF.

This clone was picked up a small number of times. The chain has TRBV10-1 and TRBJ2-2; 8 bases fit TRBD1. The germline V gene encodes CDR1 WNHNN and CDR2 SYGVQD (reference sequence). V dropped 4 bases and J dropped 6; count of bases not matched to a gene: 4. The CDR3 runs 14 residues. DNA for the CDR3: TGCGCCAGCAGTGGTCACAGGGGGGCCGGGGAGCTGTTTTTT. Its translation: CASSGHRGAGELFF.

The rearrangement uses TRBV18 and TRBJ2-1; TRBD1 might be the D (7 bases). Germline V CDR1 and CDR2: KGHSH, LQKENI. The length of the CDR3 is 14 residues. V was cut by 3 bases and J by 10 bases, with 16 bases left in between. CDR3 DNA sequence: TGTGCCAGCTCACCGGTCTTGTCAGGGGGGGAGCAGTTCTTC. It codes for CASSPVLSGGEQFF.

This sequence joins TRBV7-9 and TRBJ1-3; 8 nucleotides line up with TRBD1. Trimming took 5 bases from V and 4 from J; bases not matched to a gene: 7. The CDR3 totals 15 residues. Per germline, CDR1 SEHNR and CDR2 FQNEAQ (reference sequence). The DNA for the CDR3 is TGTGCCAGCAGCCCAAGGACAGGGTACGGAAACACCATATATTTT. Translated: CASSPRTGYGNTIYF.

The chain couples TRBV19 to TRBJ2-2, with 10 positions matching TRBD1. V lost 3 bases to trimming and J lost 2 bases; unmatched junction nucleotides: 3. There are 16 residues in the CDR3. Germline V lookup: CDR1 LNHDA, CDR2 SQIVND (reference sequence). In DNA form, the CDR3 reads TGTGCCAGTAGTATTGGGACAGGGGTTAACACCGGGGAGCTGTTTTTT. Translation gives CASSIGTGVNTGELFF.

The chain uses TRBV6-6 and TRBJ2-1; D might be TRBD1 (5 bases). The CDR3 is made up of 14 amino acids. Germline CDR1 reads MNHNY; CDR2 reads SVGAGI (reference sequence). Between the trimmed V and J ends, which lost 5 bases and 0 bases, there was a span of 8 bases. CDR3 nucleotide sequence: TGTGCCAGCAGTGCGACAGACTCCTACAATGAGCAGTTCTTC. Protein product: CASSATDSYNEQFF.

This clone has just one count. This sequence joins TRBV4-3 and TRBJ1-6; 7 bases match TRBD1. V lost 5 bases to trimming and J lost 4 bases; unmatched junction nucleotides: 8. Germline lookup yields CDR1 LGHNA and CDR2 YSLEER. This CDR3 contains 16 residues. The CDR3, as DNA: TGCGCCAGCAGCTTAAGACAGGGCCGATATAATTCACCCCTCCACTTT. This translates into CASSLRQGRYNSPLHF.

This chain joins TRBV14 and TRBJ2-7; a weak D match, TRBD2 (6 bases). The CDR3 totals 15 residues. The germline V gene encodes CDR1 SGHDN and CDR2 FVKESK. V gave up 4 bases and J gave up 5 bases, with 18 bases separating them. CDR3: CASSRRGALRDEQYF. CDR3 sequence (DNA): TGTGCCAGCAGCCGGAGGGGTGCGCTTAGGGACGAGCAGTACTTC.

The J gene is TRBJ2-5, the V gene TRBV20-1; perhaps TRBD2 as D (5 bases). Germline assignment: CDR1 DFQATT and CDR2 SNEGSKA (reference sequence). Between the trimmed V and J ends, which lost 6 bases and 7 bases, there was a span of 12 bases. CDR3 length: 11 amino acids. As DNA, the CDR3 is TGCAGTGCAGCGGACCGGGTGACCCAGTACTTC. Translating it yields CSAADRVTQYF.

The chain combines TRBV4-2 with TRBJ1-2, with 9 bases fitting TRBD1. Trimming took 0 bases from V and 5 from J; bases not matched to a gene: 4. Germline lookup yields CDR1 LGHNA and CDR2 YNFKEQ. This CDR3 contains 15 residues. Here the CDR3 reads CASSQDNDRGYGYTF. The CDR3 DNA reads TGTGCCAGCAGCCAAGACAACGACAGGGGGTATGGCTACACCTTC.

V gene TRBV15 combines with J gene TRBJ2-1; no firm D call. The CDR3 extends over 12 amino acids. CDR1 LNHNV and CDR2 YYDKDF come from the germline V gene (reference sequence). V was trimmed by 1 base and J by 6 bases, leaving 4 bases between them. This chain's CDR3 is CATSRAGNEQFF. For the CDR3, the DNA is TGTGCCACCAGCAGAGCCGGCAATGAGCAGTTCTTC.

The gene calls are TRBV6-6 and TRBJ2-7, with TRBD1 matching over 7 bases. The CDR3 has 15 residues. After removal of 6 bases from V and 5 bases from J, the junction contained 13 bases not matched to a gene. The germline gives CDR1 MNHNY, CDR2 SVGAGI (reference sequence). The CDR3 loop is CASRKWTGSTDEQYF. CDR3 DNA: TGTGCCAGCAGGAAATGGACAGGTTCTACCGACGAGCAGTACTTC.